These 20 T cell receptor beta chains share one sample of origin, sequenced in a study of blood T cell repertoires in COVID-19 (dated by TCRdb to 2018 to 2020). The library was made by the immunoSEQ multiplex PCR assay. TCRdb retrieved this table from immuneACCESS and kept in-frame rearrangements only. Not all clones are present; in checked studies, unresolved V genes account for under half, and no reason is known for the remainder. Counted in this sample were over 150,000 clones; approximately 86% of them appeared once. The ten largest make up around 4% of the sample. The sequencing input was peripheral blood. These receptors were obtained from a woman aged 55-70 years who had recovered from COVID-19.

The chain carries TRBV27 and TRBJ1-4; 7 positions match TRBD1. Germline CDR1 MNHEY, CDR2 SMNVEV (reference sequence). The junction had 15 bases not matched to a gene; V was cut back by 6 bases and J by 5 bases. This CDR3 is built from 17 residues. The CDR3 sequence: CASRPLQGVVANEKLFF. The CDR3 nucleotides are TGTGCCAGCAGGCCTCTGCAGGGGGTTGTGGCAAATGAAAAACTGTTTTTT.

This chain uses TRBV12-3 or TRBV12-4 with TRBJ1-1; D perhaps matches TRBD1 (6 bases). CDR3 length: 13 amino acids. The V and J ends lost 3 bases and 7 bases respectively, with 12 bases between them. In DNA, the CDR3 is TGTGCCAGCAGTTTTGACAGGAGAAATGAAGCTTTCTTT. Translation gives CASSFDRRNEAFF.

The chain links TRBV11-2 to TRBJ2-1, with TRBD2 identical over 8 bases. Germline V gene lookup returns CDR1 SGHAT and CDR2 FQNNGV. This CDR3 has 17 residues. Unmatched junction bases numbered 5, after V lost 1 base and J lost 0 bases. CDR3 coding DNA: TGTGCCAGCAGCTTAGGGGTAGCGGGGCACTCCTACAATGAGCAGTTCTTC. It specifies CASSLGVAGHSYNEQFF.

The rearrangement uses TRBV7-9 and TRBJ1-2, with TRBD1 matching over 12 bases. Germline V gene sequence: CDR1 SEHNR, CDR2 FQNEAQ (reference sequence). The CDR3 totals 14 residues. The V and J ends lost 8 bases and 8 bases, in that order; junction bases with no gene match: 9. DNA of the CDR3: TGTGCCAGCGTCCCGGGACAGGGGGCGGAAGGCTACACCTTC. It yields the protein CASVPGQGAEGYTF.

The CDR3 DNA sequence: TGTGCCACCAGCAGAGATTACGGGACAGGTGGTCACGAGCTGTTTTTT. Translating gives CATSRDYGTGGHELFF. The chain recombines TRBV15 with TRBJ2-2, with 8 bases lining up with TRBD1. Germline lookup yields CDR1 LNHNV and CDR2 YYDKDF (reference sequence). The CDR3 has 16 amino acids. V lost 0 bases to trimming and J lost 11 bases; unmatched junction nucleotides: 11. The whole variable domain, filled in from reference TRBV15 and TRBJ2-2, reads DAMVIQNPRYQVTQFGKPVTLSCSQTLNHNVMYWYQQKSSQAPKLLFHYYDKDFNNEADTPDNFQSRRPNTSFCFLDIRSPGLGDTAMYLCATSRDYGTGGHELFFGEGSRLTVL.

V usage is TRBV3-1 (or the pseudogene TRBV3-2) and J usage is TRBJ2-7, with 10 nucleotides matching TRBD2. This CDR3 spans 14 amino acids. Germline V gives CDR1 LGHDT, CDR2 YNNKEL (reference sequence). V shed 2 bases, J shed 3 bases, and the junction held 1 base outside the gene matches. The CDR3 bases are TGTGCCAGCAGCCAAATAGCGGGGGGCTACGAGCAGTACTTC. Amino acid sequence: CASSQIAGGYEQYF.

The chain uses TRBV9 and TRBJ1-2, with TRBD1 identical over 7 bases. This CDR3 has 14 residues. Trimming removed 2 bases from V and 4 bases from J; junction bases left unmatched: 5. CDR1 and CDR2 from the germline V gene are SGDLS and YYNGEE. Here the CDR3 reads CASSVGQNIYGYTF. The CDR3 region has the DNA TGTGCCAGCAGCGTGGGACAGAATATCTATGGCTACACCTTC. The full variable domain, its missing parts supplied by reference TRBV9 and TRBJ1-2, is DSGVTQTPKHLITATGQRVTLRCSPRSGDLSVYWYQQSLDQGLQFLIQYYNGEERAKGNILERFSAQQFPDLHSELNLSSLELGDSALYFCASSVGQNIYGYTFGSGTRLTVV.

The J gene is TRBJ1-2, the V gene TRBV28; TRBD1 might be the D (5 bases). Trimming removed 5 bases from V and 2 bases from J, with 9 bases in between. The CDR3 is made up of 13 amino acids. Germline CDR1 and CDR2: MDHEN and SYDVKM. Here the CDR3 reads CASSDQGNYGYTF. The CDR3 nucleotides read TGTGCCAGCAGTGATCAGGGAAACTATGGCTACACCTTC.

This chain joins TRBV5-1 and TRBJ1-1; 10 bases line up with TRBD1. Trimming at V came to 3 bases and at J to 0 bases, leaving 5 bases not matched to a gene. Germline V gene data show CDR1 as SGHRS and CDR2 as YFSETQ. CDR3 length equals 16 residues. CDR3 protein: CASSSWTGGVNTEAFF. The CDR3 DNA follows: TGCGCCAGCAGCTCCTGGACAGGGGGAGTGAACACTGAAGCTTTCTTT.

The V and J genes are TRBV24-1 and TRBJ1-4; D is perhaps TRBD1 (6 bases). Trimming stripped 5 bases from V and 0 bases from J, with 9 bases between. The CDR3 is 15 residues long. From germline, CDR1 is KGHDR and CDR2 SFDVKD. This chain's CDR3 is CATSGQATTNEKLFF. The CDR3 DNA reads TGTGCCACCAGTGGACAGGCCACAACTAATGAAAAACTGTTTTTT.

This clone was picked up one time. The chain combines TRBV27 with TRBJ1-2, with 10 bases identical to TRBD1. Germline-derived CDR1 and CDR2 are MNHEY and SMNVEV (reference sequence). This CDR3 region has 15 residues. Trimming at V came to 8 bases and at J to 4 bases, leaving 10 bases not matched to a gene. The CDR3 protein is CASYIDRGRIYGYTF. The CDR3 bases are TGTGCCAGCTACATCGACAGGGGGCGAATCTATGGCTACACCTTC.

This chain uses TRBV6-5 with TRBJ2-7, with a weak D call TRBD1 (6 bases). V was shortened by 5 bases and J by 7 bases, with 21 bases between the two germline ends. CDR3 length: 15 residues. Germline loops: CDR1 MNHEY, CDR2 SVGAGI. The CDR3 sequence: CASSTSWGPPDEQYF. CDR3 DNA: TGTGCCAGCAGTACCAGTTGGGGGCCTCCCGATGAGCAGTACTTC.

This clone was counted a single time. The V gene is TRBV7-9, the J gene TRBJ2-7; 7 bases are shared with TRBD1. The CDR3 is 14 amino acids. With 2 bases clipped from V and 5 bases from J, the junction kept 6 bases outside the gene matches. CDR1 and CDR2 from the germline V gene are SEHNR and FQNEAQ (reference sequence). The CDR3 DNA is TGTGCCAGCAGCTTATACAGGGGTATCCACGAGCAGTACTTC. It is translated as CASSLYRGIHEQYF.

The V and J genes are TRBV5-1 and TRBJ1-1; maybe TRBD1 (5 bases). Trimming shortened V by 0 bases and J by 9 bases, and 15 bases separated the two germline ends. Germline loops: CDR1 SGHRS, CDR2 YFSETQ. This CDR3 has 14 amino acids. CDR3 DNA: TGCGCCAGCAGCTTGGAGGCTGGGGCGCCTAAAGCTTTCTTT. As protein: CASSLEAGAPKAFF.

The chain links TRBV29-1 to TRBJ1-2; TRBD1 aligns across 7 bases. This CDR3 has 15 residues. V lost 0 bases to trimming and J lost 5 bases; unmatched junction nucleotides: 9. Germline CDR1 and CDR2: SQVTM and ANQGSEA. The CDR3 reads CSVEEDQGVAYGYTF. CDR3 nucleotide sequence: TGCAGCGTTGAAGAGGATCAGGGGGTCGCTTATGGCTACACCTTC. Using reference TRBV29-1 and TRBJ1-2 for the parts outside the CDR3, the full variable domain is SAVISQKPSRDICQRGTSLTIQCQVDSQVTMMFWYRQQPGQSLTLIATANQGSEATYESGFVIDKFPISRPNLTFSTLTVSNMSPEDSSIYLCSVEEDQGVAYGYTFGSGTRLTVV.

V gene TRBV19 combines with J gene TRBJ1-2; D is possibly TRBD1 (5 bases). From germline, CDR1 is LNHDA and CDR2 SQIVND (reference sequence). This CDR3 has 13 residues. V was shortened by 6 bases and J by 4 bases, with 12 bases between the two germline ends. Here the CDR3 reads CASSTGIIYGYTF. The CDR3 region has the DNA TGTGCCAGTAGCACAGGTATCATCTATGGCTACACCTTC.

CDR3 nucleotide sequence: TGCGCCAGCAGCCAATACGTCGGGGTCGGGGGCACTGAAGCTTTCTTT. Translation: CASSQYVGVGGTEAFF. The rearrangement links TRBV4-1 to TRBJ1-1, with D tentatively TRBD1 (5 bases). The CDR3 loop spans 16 amino acids. Trimming left V 2 bases short and J 4 bases short, with 17 bases between. CDR1 and CDR2 (germline): MGHRA, YSYEKL.

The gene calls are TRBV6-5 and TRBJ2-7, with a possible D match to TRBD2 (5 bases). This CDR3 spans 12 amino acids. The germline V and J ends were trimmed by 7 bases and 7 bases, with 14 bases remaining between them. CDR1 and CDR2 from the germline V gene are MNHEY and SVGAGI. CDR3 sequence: CASISTSGEQYF. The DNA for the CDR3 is TGTGCCAGCATCTCGACATCGGGGGAGCAGTACTTC.

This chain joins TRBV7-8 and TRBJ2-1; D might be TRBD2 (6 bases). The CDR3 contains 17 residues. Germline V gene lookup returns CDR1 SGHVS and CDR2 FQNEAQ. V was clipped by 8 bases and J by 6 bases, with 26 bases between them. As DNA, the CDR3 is TGTGCCAGCTTTCTACCCCCGGGGCTAGCGAGTGCCAATGAGCAGTTCTTC. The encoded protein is CASFLPPGLASANEQFF.

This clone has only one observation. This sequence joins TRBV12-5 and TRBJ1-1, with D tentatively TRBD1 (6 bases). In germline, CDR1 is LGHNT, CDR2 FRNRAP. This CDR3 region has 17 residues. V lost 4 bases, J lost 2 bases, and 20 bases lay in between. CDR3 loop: CASGWAVPGHQNTEAFF. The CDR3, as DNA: TGTGCTAGTGGTTGGGCAGTGCCGGGACACCAAAACACTGAAGCTTTCTTT. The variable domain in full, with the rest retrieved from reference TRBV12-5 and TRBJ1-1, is DARVTQTPRHKVTEMGQEVTMRCQPILGHNTVFWYRQTMMQGLELLAYFRNRAPLDDSGMPKDRFSAEMPDATLATLKIQPSEPRDSAVYFCASGWAVPGHQNTEAFFGQGTRLTVV.